This passage covers 10 T cell receptor beta chains from one sample sequenced in a study of immune heterogeneity within non-small cell lung tumors. At 550 to 600 ng per sample, bulk tumor genomic DNA provided the template. Multiple widely separated biopsies were taken from each primary tumor at surgery. With untreated, newly diagnosed non-small cell lung cancer, the patients went on to undergo curative surgery. The authors amplified TCR beta CDR3 by multiplex PCR with 32 V and 13 J primers. Each CDR3 protein gets one entry after TCRdb re-called the multiplex PCR reads with MiXCR. The sample shows 9,000 to 13,000 distinct CDR3 sequences, almost 30% of them seen only once. The specimen was lung tumor tissue. Receptors originate from a woman aged 45-65 years with non-small cell lung cancer.

This clonotype was recorded at least ten times. V gene TRBV12-3 or TRBV12-4 combines with J gene TRBJ2-2; 9 bases agree with TRBD1. CDR3 length: 17 residues. V shed 3 bases, J shed 1 base, and the junction held 6 bases outside the gene matches. For the CDR3, the DNA is TGTGCCAGCAGTTTTTGGACAGGGGCAGTGAACACCGGGGAGCTGTTTTTT. Protein sequence: CASSFWTGAVNTGELFF.

This clonotype was seen many times. The chain is built from TRBV7-9 and TRBJ2-5; D not resolved. CDR3 length: 15 residues. The V gene lost 5 bases and the J gene lost 5 bases, with 18 bases spanning the gap. The V gene's germline CDR1 is SEHNR and CDR2 FQNEAQ (reference sequence). The CDR3 region is CASSVWVGMGETQYF. As DNA, the CDR3 is TGTGCCAGCAGCGTATGGGTAGGGATGGGGGAGACCCAGTACTTC.

This clonotype was counted only a few times. The CDR3 DNA follows: TGTGCCAGTAGTATAGTTTGGGGCGGGAACACTGAAGCTTTCTTT. Residues: CASSIVWGGNTEAFF. The V call is TRBV19, the J call TRBJ1-1; maybe TRBD1 (5 bases). This CDR3 spans 15 amino acids. V gave up 1 base and J gave up 1 base, with 10 bases separating them. Germline values: CDR1 LNHDA, CDR2 SQIVND (reference sequence).

The V and J genes are TRBV11-3 and TRBJ2-7; a weak D match, TRBD1 (6 bases). V lost 5 bases, J lost 2 bases, and 19 bases lay in between. CDR1 and CDR2 from the germline V gene are SGHNT and YENEEA. The CDR3 covers 16 residues. CDR3 nucleotide sequence: TGTGCCAGCAGCACGTACCGGGACACGGATGCCTACGAGCAGTACTTC. Translation gives CASSTYRDTDAYEQYF. Full variable domain (remainder filled in from reference TRBV11-3 and TRBJ2-7): EAGVVQSPRYKIIEKKQPVAFWCNPISGHNTLYWYLQNLGQGPELLIRYENEEAVDDSQLPKDRFSAERLKGVDSTLKIQPAELGDSAVYLCASSTYRDTDAYEQYFGPGTRLTVT.

This clonotype is labeled as medium-sized. CDR3 loop: CSALNPILNTEAFF. The CDR3 region has the DNA TGCAGTGCCCTTAACCCGATCTTGAACACTGAAGCTTTCTTT. This chain uses TRBV20-1 with TRBJ1-1; D gene uncertain. The CDR3 is made up of 14 amino acids. CDR1 is DFQATT, CDR2 SNEGSKA, per germline (reference sequence). Trimming removed 6 bases at V and 0 bases at J, with 14 bases between.

Only a few counts were recorded for this clonotype. The V call is TRBV19, the J call TRBJ1-5; the match to TRBD1 covers 9 bases. With 7 bases clipped from V and 0 bases from J, the junction kept 7 bases outside the gene matches. Germline loops: CDR1 LNHDA, CDR2 SQIVND (reference sequence). The CDR3 extends over 16 amino acids. The CDR3 is CASKGQGFVSNQPQHF. The DNA of the CDR3 is TGTGCCAGTAAGGGACAGGGCTTCGTTAGCAATCAGCCCCAGCATTTT.

This clonotype was seen repeatedly, ten times or more. The J gene is TRBJ1-1, the V gene TRBV6-1, with a possible D match to TRBD1 (5 bases). CDR3 length: 14 residues. Deletions cut 5 bases from V and 6 bases from J, with 16 bases between. Germline V gene lookup returns CDR1 MNHNS and CDR2 SASEGT. The CDR3 sequence is CASSSGPGTAEAFF. For the CDR3, the DNA is TGTGCCAGCAGTAGTGGCCCGGGGACCGCTGAAGCTTTCTTT.

This clonotype appeared a few times. V gene TRBV28 combines with J gene TRBJ1-2; weak D call: TRBD1 (6 bases). The CDR3 sequence is 12 residues long. Trimming stripped 3 bases from V and 7 bases from J, with 9 bases between. The germline V gene has CDR1 MDHEN and CDR2 SYDVKM. The DNA of the CDR3 is TGTGCCAGCAGTTTGGGACAAATTGGCTACACCTTC. This translates into CASSLGQIGYTF.

On this clonotype itself: One junction end does not reproduce the germline sequence, and a read error may be involved. The chain recombines TRBV13 with TRBJ2-7; no reliable D call. Germline assignment: CDR1 PRHDT and CDR2 FYEKMQ (reference sequence). CDR3 length equals 13 residues. The CDR3 sequence is CASGLGKGSEQYF. DNA for the CDR3: TGTGCCAGCGGCTTAGGGAAGGGTAGCGAGCAGTACTTC.

About this clonotype: A single base separates this from a much larger clone, so it may be a read error. This rearrangement joins TRBV7-9 to TRBJ1-1, with D perhaps matching TRBD1 (6 bases). Germline V CDR1 and CDR2: SEHNR, FQNEAQ (reference sequence). The CDR3 contains 14 residues. CDR3 bases: TGTACCAGCAGCTTAGCCGGGACAAACACTGAAGCTTTCTTT. It codes for CTSSLAGTNTEAFF.